This is a list of T cell receptor beta chains from one sample in a study of metastatic and nonmetastatic thyroid tumors. TCRdb reanalyzed the PCR reads with MiXCR. The table has tens of thousands of clones, approximately 20% seen once; the top ten hold over 3%. The sample taken for sequencing was blood. Receptors originate from a male donor with papillary thyroid cancer or a benign thyroid nodule (not recorded which). Some clones in this sample may be carry-over from other donors' samples. CDR3s include the opening cysteine and the closing phenylalanine or tryptophan. D genes are given only for firm matches. The size field is filled for only some rows; it gives once, few, many or a size class.

>NA|TRBJ2-1|TRBV4-2|many|19
TGTGCCAGCAGCCCCCCCCTTGGGCGGGGGCCACTCTCCTACAATGAGCAGTTCTTC
CASSPPLGRGPLSYNEQFF
>NA|TRBJ2-7|TRBV9|NA|15
TGTGCCAGCAGTGGAAACAGGGCAGGTTCCTACGAGCAGTACTTC
CASSGNRAGSYEQYF
>NA|TRBJ1-2|TRBV6-5|few|14
TGTGCCAGCAGTTACTCCGGCAGTCAGCACGGCTACACCTTC
CASSYSGSQHGYTF
>TRBD1|TRBJ2-6|TRBV12-3/TRBV12-4|few|14
TGTGCCAGCAGTTCGGCGGGACAGGCATTTTTCCTGACTTTC
CASSSAGQAFFLTF
>NA|TRBJ2-7|TRBV24-1|many|10
TGTGCCACCGTCGTCCACGAGCAGTACTTC
CATVVHEQYF
>NA|TRBJ1-1|TRBV19|NA|13
TGTGCCAGTAGTATAGACCTGAACACTGAAGCTTTCTTT
CASSIDLNTEAFF
>NA|TRBJ2-7|TRBV19|few|14
TGTGCCAGTATCCTACGGGGGAGGATCTACGAGCAGTACTTC
CASILRGRIYEQYF
>NA|TRBJ2-7|TRBV20-1|NA|15
TGCAGTGCTAGAGATCGGGGGCGGAGTGCCTACGAGCAGTACTTC
CSARDRGRSAYEQYF
>NA|TRBJ2-1|TRBV10-2|few|14
TGCGCCAGCAGTGAAGGGCCAGATTACAATGAGCAGTTCTTC
CASSEGPDYNEQFF
>NA|TRBJ2-7|TRBV6-1|few|11
TGTGCCAGCAGCAACAGGGACGAGCAGTACTTC
CASSNRDEQYF
>NA|TRBJ1-6|TRBV4-3|NA|8
TGCGCCAGCAGCTTCCACGCCTTT
CASSFHAF
>TRBD2|TRBJ2-7|TRBV30|NA|14
TGTGCCTGGAGTGGGACTAGCGGGAGGTGGCTGCAGTACTTC
CAWSGTSGRWLQYF
>NA|TRBJ2-1|TRBV7-2|NA|13
TGTGCCAGCAGCTTAGGTCTCAACAATGAGCAGTTCTTC
CASSLGLNNEQFF
>TRBD2|TRBJ2-2|TRBV6-1|many|16
TGTGCCAGCAGTGCTCAGCTAGCGGGCAGTAGCGGGGAGCTGTTTTTT
CASSAQLAGSSGELFF